This TCR beta chain came from a study of T-cell memory formation after mild COVID-19. Study-level background: TCR clusters were largely donor specific.

CDR3 size: 14 residues. Trimming cost V 1 base and J 7 bases, with 11 bases left between them. CDR1 and CDR2 (germline): LGHDT, YNNKEL (reference sequence). This clonotype was counted between two and nine times. TCRdb used MiXCR to reprocess the 5' RACE reads, holding one entry per CDR3 protein. This sample has fewer than 300,000 distinct CDR3 sequences, with approximately 16% found just once. The chain couples TRBV3-1 to TRBJ1-5, with D unresolved. The sample taken for sequencing was PBMCs or a T cell subset sorted from them (not recorded which). The clonotype was recovered from a man aged 18 to 30 who had mild COVID-19 (a few samples of this study predate the infection). Cell type and time point are not known. The CDR3 here is CASSQGMGSQPQHF. DNA for the CDR3: TGTGCCAGCAGCCAAGGGATGGGAAGCCAGCCCCAGCATTTT.